Presented here are 13 T cell receptor beta chains from one specimen sequenced in a study of shared clonotypes between healthy human individuals. Here immunoSEQ multiplex PCR was the method, and the copy in TCRdb shows in-frame clones only, minus some. The data contain over a million clones, around 78% of them singletons. Sequenced sample: memory CD4+ T cells from PBMCs. Subset of the sample: CD45RA-negative fraction. Source of these receptors: a man aged 18 to 29 in good health. Some clones in this sample may be carry-over from other donors' samples.

The J gene is TRBJ2-1, the V gene TRBV2; D tentatively fits TRBD1 or TRBD2 (5 bases each). The germline V gene encodes CDR1 SNHLY and CDR2 FYNNEI. CDR3 length: 15 residues. Between the trimmed V and J ends, which lost 4 bases and 4 bases, there was a span of 14 bases. CDR3 loop: CASSALGGSYNEQFF. The DNA of the CDR3 is TGTGCCAGCAGTGCCCTTGGGGGAAGTTACAATGAGCAGTTCTTC.

This chain uses TRBV2 with TRBJ1-4, with 8 bases matching TRBD1. CDR3 length: 14 amino acids. V was clipped by 7 bases and J by 5 bases; unmatched bases: 6. CDR1 is SNHLY, CDR2 FYNNEI, per germline. The CDR3 reads CASTRQGYNEKLFF. The CDR3 DNA sequence: TGTGCCAGCACCCGACAGGGGTACAATGAAAAACTGTTTTTT.

The chain couples TRBV28 to TRBJ2-7; no clear D. CDR1 and CDR2 from the germline V gene are MDHEN and SYDVKM. The CDR3 sequence is 12 residues long. The germline V and J ends were trimmed by 2 bases and 7 bases, with 9 bases remaining between them. The CDR3 sequence: CASSLSSREQYF. The CDR3 DNA follows: TGTGCCAGCAGTTTAAGTTCGAGGGAGCAGTACTTC. Full variable domain (outside the CDR3, taken from reference TRBV28 and TRBJ2-7): DVKVTQSSRYLVKRTGEKVFLECVQDMDHENMFWYRQDPGLGLRLIYFSYDVKMKEKGDIPEGYSVSREKKERFSLILESASTNQTSMYLCASSLSSREQYFGPGTRLTVT.

This clone was observed once. The chain links TRBV6-1 to TRBJ2-7; D is tentatively TRBD1 or TRBD2 (5 bases each). Germline values: CDR1 MNHNS, CDR2 SASEGT. This CDR3 has 14 amino acids. Trimming took 3 bases from V and 2 from J, leaving 11 bases between them. The CDR3 nucleotides are TGTGCCAGCAGTGAGACGAGGGGAGCCTACGAGCAGTACTTC. It encodes CASSETRGAYEQYF.

This clone was seen many times. The chain couples TRBV14 to TRBJ2-7, with D possibly TRBD2 on 6 matching bases. Trimming took 4 bases from V and 6 from J, leaving 16 bases between them. Germline lookup yields CDR1 SGHDN and CDR2 FVKESK. The CDR3 spans 14 residues. The CDR3 bases are TGTGCCAGCAGCCTAGGACTACCGAATGTCGAGCAGTACTTC. It translates to CASSLGLPNVEQYF. Full variable domain (outside the CDR3, taken from reference TRBV14 and TRBJ2-7): EAGVTQFPSHSVIEKGQTVTLRCDPISGHDNLYWYRRVMGKEIKFLLHFVKESKQDESGMPNNRFLAERTGGTYSTLKVQPAELEDSGVYFCASSLGLPNVEQYFGPGTRLTVT.

This chain connects TRBV7-9 to TRBJ1-2; D uncertain. The V gene's germline CDR1 is SEHNR and CDR2 FQNEAQ (reference sequence). V was pared by 5 bases and J by 0 bases, with 13 bases between. The CDR3 loop spans 15 amino acids. The CDR3 spells CASSLNDRTNYGYTF. CDR3 bases: TGTGCCAGCAGCCTGAATGACCGGACTAACTATGGCTACACCTTC. Full variable domain (outside the CDR3, taken from reference TRBV7-9 and TRBJ1-2): DTGVSQNPRHKITKRGQNVTFRCDPISEHNRLYWYRQTLGQGPEFLTYFQNEAQLEKSRLLSDRFSAERPKGSFSTLEIQRTEQGDSAMYLCASSLNDRTNYGYTFGSGTRLTVV.

This clone was seen a handful of times. V is TRBV14 and J is TRBJ2-7; D is possibly TRBD1 (5 bases). Germline CDR1 and CDR2: SGHDN and FVKESK. Trimming took off 0 bases at V and 0 bases at J, with 12 bases between the two ends. This CDR3 is built from 16 residues. The CDR3 is CASSQDYQGFSYEQYF. CDR3 nucleotides: TGTGCCAGCAGCCAAGATTATCAGGGCTTCTCCTACGAGCAGTACTTC.

CDR3 protein: CAWSVRGGGDETQYF. In nucleotides, the CDR3 is TGTGCCTGGAGTGTACGAGGCGGAGGGGATGAGACCCAGTACTTC. J is TRBJ2-5 and V is TRBV30; tentative D call: TRBD2 (6 bases). This CDR3 is built from 15 residues. Trimming shortened V by 0 bases and J by 5 bases, and 16 bases separated the two germline ends. CDR1 and CDR2 (germline): GTSNPN, SVGIG (reference sequence). Supplemented by reference TRBV30 and TRBJ2-5, the full variable domain reads SQTIHQWPATLVQPVGSPLSLECTVEGTSNPNLYWYRQAAGRGLQLLFYSVGIGQISSEVPQNLSASRPQDRQFILSSKKLLLSDSGFYLCAWSVRGGGDETQYFGPGTRLLVL.

V and J are TRBV7-8 and TRBJ1-1; D possibly corresponds to TRBD1 (5 bases). The CDR3 has 11 residues. Germline V gene sequence: CDR1 SGHVS, CDR2 FQNEAQ. The V end was cut by 6 bases, the J end by 6 bases, with 8 bases between. The CDR3 region is CASRLGAEAFF. The CDR3 DNA is TGTGCCAGCAGACTAGGGGCTGAAGCTTTCTTT.

This clone has a single count. The J gene is TRBJ1-1, the V gene TRBV30; D perhaps matches TRBD1 (5 bases). The V gene's germline CDR1 is GTSNPN and CDR2 SVGIG (reference sequence). This CDR3 contains 14 residues. Trimming pared 0 bases from V and 8 bases from J, leaving 16 bases between. The CDR3 DNA sequence: TGTGCCTGGAGTGTATCATCGGGGGACGGAGAAGCTTTCTTT. Its protein product is CAWSVSSGDGEAFF.

Comment on this clone: Different DNA sequences within this sample yield the same CDR3. The chain joins TRBV18 to TRBJ2-5, with unresolved D. CDR1 KGHSH and CDR2 LQKENI come from the germline V gene. The CDR3 runs to 13 residues. Trimming took 3 bases from V and 0 from J, leaving 5 bases between them. CDR3 loop: CASSPGYQETQYF. For the CDR3, the DNA is TGTGCCAGCTCACCGGGGTACCAAGAGACCCAGTACTTC.

This chain links TRBV9 with TRBJ2-7; D is perhaps TRBD2 (6 bases). CDR3 size: 13 residues. From germline, CDR1 is SGDLS and CDR2 YYNGEE. The V gene lost 3 bases and the J gene lost 7 bases, with 14 bases spanning the gap. The chain's CDR3 is CASSEREAGEQYF. In nucleotides, the CDR3 is TGTGCCAGCAGCGAGAGGGAGGCGGGAGAGCAGTACTTC.

The chain couples TRBV7-6 to TRBJ2-1; TRBD2 matches 13 bases. This CDR3 is 17 amino acids long. Germline CDR1 SGHVS, CDR2 FNYEAQ. J gave up 0 bases and V 5 bases, and 4 bases lay outside the gene matches. CDR3 nucleotides: TGTGCCAGCAGCCGGAGGACTAGCGGGAGCTCCTACAATGAGCAGTTCTTC. Its protein is CASSRRTSGSSYNEQFF. Full variable domain (rest looked up from reference TRBV7-6 and TRBJ2-1): GAGVSQSPRYKVTKRGQDVALRCDPISGHVSLYWYRQALGQGPEFLTYFNYEAQQDKSGLPNDRFSAERPEGSISTLTIQRTEQRDSAMYRCASSRRTSGSSYNEQFFGPGTRLTVL.